The next 27 T cell receptor beta chains were all read from a single sample in a study of CD8 T cells in ankylosing spondylitis. Each CDR3 protein is one row after TCRdb ran MiXCR on the 5' RACE reads. Counted here are 150,000 to 200,000 distinct CDR3 sequences, 15% to 20% occurring once; the ten biggest clones make up roughly 4%. Material: blood, either unsorted or a sorted T cell fraction (not recorded which). The receptors come from a male donor aged 5 to 30 with ankylosing spondylitis or in good health (not recorded which).

This clonotype was recorded many times. V gene TRBV3-1 combines with J gene TRBJ1-5, with a tentative D call TRBD1 (5 bases). V lost 4 bases to trimming and J lost 4 bases, with 14 bases between them. The CDR3 length is 15 residues. From germline, CDR1 is LGHDT and CDR2 YNNKEL (reference sequence). The CDR3 spells CASSLNLQANQPQHF. The CDR3 coding sequence is TGTGCCAGCAGCCTCAACTTACAGGCGAATCAGCCCCAGCATTTT.

The sample holds many counts of this clonotype. The chain employs TRBV5-1 and TRBJ1-5; maybe TRBD1 (6 bases). The germline V and J ends were trimmed by 4 bases and 5 bases, with 13 bases remaining between them. CDR1 is SGHRS and CDR2 is YFSETQ in the germline V gene. This CDR3 spans 14 amino acids. CDR3 amino acids: CASSPGTLDQPQHF. DNA of the CDR3: TGCGCCAGCAGCCCCGGGACACTTGATCAGCCCCAGCATTTT.

Ten or more counts support this clonotype. The chain employs TRBV5-5 and TRBJ2-7; 10 bases align to TRBD1. Germline trimming cut 1 base from V and 5 bases from J; bases unmatched to any gene: 6. The CDR3 covers 15 residues. The germline V gene has CDR1 SGHKS and CDR2 YYEKEE (reference sequence). The DNA for the CDR3 is TGTGCCAGCAGCTTGCCCGGGACAGGGGTTGACGAGCAGTACTTC. Amino acids: CASSLPGTGVDEQYF.

In this sample, this clonotype turned up many times. This sequence joins TRBV27 and TRBJ1-5; D not resolved. Trimming took 2 bases from V and 0 from J, leaving 8 bases between them. The CDR3 has 15 residues. Germline loops: CDR1 MNHEY, CDR2 SMNVEV (reference sequence). The CDR3 protein is CASSLPENSNQPQHF. DNA of the CDR3: TGTGCCAGCAGTTTACCAGAAAATAGCAATCAGCCCCAGCATTTT.

This clonotype is a singleton in its sample. The genes are TRBV27 and TRBJ2-7; possible D gene TRBD2, 6 bases. Germline V lookup: CDR1 MNHEY, CDR2 SMNVEV (reference sequence). This CDR3 has 13 residues. The V gene lost 8 bases and the J gene lost 6 bases, with 17 bases spanning the gap. CDR3 region: CASGSGTRGEQYV. The CDR3 DNA follows: TGTGCCAGCGGGTCCGGGACGCGGGGCGAGCAGTACGTC.

The rearrangement uses TRBV12-3 or TRBV12-4 and TRBJ2-3; TRBD1 agrees at 9 bases. The CDR3 totals 16 residues. The V segment lost 1 base and the J segment 6 bases; nucleotides outside the gene matches: 8. CDR3 loop: CASSLGDRVKTDTQYF. The CDR3 nucleotides read TGTGCCAGCAGTTTAGGGGACAGGGTTAAGACGGATACGCAGTATTTT.

This clonotype came up many times. The chain carries TRBV7-3 and TRBJ2-1, with 11 bases matching TRBD2. There are 15 residues in the CDR3. With 1 base clipped from V and 6 bases from J, the junction kept 2 bases outside the gene matches. Germline assignment: CDR1 SGHTA and CDR2 FQGTGA. CDR3 bases: TGTGCCAGCAGCTTAAGGGGGACTAGCGGCAATGAGCAGTTCTTC. Translating it yields CASSLRGTSGNEQFF.

This rearrangement joins TRBV2 to TRBJ2-4; TRBD1 agrees at 10 bases. Germline V gene sequence: CDR1 SNHLY, CDR2 FYNNEI. CDR3 length: 14 residues. V shed 7 bases, J shed 7 bases, and the junction held 7 bases outside the gene matches. This CDR3 is CASIGTGDWNIQYF. The CDR3 DNA reads TGTGCCAGCATAGGGACAGGGGATTGGAACATTCAGTACTTC.

The chain combines TRBV12-3 or TRBV12-4 with TRBJ2-4; D is uncertain. The V end lost 8 bases, the J end lost 0 bases, and 8 bases lay between the germline ends. This CDR3 is 13 amino acids long. The CDR3 DNA follows: TGTGCCAGCGCCCGAATAGCCAAAAACATTCAGTACTTC. Translating it yields CASARIAKNIQYF.

This clonotype was seen ten or more times. This chain joins TRBV20-1 and TRBJ2-7; possibly TRBD1 or TRBD2 for D (5 bases each). Germline lookup yields CDR1 DFQATT and CDR2 SNEGSKA (reference sequence). This CDR3 is built from 18 residues. V was trimmed by 0 bases and J by 2 bases, leaving 23 bases between them. The CDR3 region is CSAREPPGNLGLAYEQYF. As DNA, the CDR3 is TGCAGTGCTAGAGAGCCCCCCGGGAACTTGGGGCTTGCCTACGAGCAGTACTTC.

The chain combines TRBV6-6 with TRBJ2-1; D is perhaps TRBD2 (6 bases). The CDR3 consists of 15 residues. Trimming left V 8 bases short and J 0 bases short, with 14 bases between. Germline V lookup: CDR1 MNHNY, CDR2 SVGAGI (reference sequence). CDR3 DNA sequence: TGTGCCAGCGCGGGATCCCAGGGCTCCTACAATGAGCAGTTCTTC. Translating gives CASAGSQGSYNEQFF.

This clonotype was seen repeatedly, ten times or more. V usage is TRBV6-5 and J usage is TRBJ2-6; a weak D match, TRBD1 (6 bases). The V gene lost 6 bases and the J gene lost 4 bases, with 13 bases spanning the gap. Germline V CDR1 and CDR2: MNHEY, SVGAGI. This CDR3 has 15 amino acids. CDR3 sequence (DNA): TGTGCCAGCAGCCCCAACAGGGCCGGGGCCAACGTCCTGACTTTC. It encodes CASSPNRAGANVLTF.

Many counts were recorded for this clonotype. J is TRBJ1-5 and V is TRBV7-8; D is unresolved. The CDR3 has 14 residues. The germline V gene has CDR1 SGHVS and CDR2 FQNEAQ. The ends were cut back, 1 base at V and 1 base at J, with 5 bases in the middle. The CDR3 is CASSLVSSNQPQHF. In nucleotides, the CDR3 is TGTGCCAGCAGCTTAGTCTCCAGCAATCAGCCCCAGCATTTT. The variable domain in full, completed from reference TRBV7-8 and TRBJ1-5, reads GAGVSQSPRYKVAKRGQDVALRCDPISGHVSLFWYQQALGQGPEFLTYFQNEAQLDKSGLPSDRFFAERPEGSVSTLKIQRTQQEDSAVYLCASSLVSSNQPQHFGDGTRLSIL.

This clonotype was counted ten times or more. The V and J genes are TRBV7-8 and TRBJ2-7, with D tentatively TRBD1 (6 bases). The V and J ends lost 3 bases and 4 bases respectively, with 13 bases between them. Germline lookup yields CDR1 SGHVS and CDR2 FQNEAQ. CDR3 length: 14 amino acids. In DNA, the CDR3 is TGTGCCAGCAGCTTTTTGGGACATTCATACGAGCAGTACTTC. Its protein product is CASSFLGHSYEQYF.

This clonotype was seen many times. The rearrangement links TRBV27 to TRBJ1-1; D is undetermined. Between the trimmed V and J ends, which lost 3 bases and 1 base, there was a span of 9 bases. Germline V gene lookup returns CDR1 MNHEY and CDR2 SMNVEV (reference sequence). CDR3 length equals 14 residues. The CDR3 nucleotides read TGTGCCAGCAGTTTTGTAGCGACGAACACTGAAGCTTTCTTT. Its protein product is CASSFVATNTEAFF.

This clonotype showed up many times. The chain has TRBV5-5 and TRBJ2-5; D is possibly TRBD2 (6 bases). The ends were cut back, 0 bases at V and 2 bases at J, with 14 bases in the middle. Germline-derived CDR1 and CDR2 are SGHKS and YYEKEE (reference sequence). This CDR3 region has 16 residues. The CDR3 is CASSLAGSSDQETQYF. The CDR3 DNA reads TGTGCCAGCAGCTTGGCAGGATCTAGCGATCAAGAGACCCAGTACTTC.

This clonotype was seen ten or more times. The J gene is TRBJ1-1, the V gene TRBV6-5; D may be TRBD1 (6 bases). Looked up from germline, CDR1 is MNHEY and CDR2 is SVGAGI. The length of the CDR3 is 11 residues. Trimming stripped 10 bases from V and 7 bases from J, with 13 bases between. The CDR3 coding sequence is TGTGCCACACAGGGTGCGCATGAAGCTTTCTTT. Residues: CATQGAHEAFF.

This clonotype was seen many times. The chain has TRBV10-3 and TRBJ2-7; 10 nucleotides line up with TRBD1. The junction had 2 bases not matched to a gene; V was cut back by 6 bases and J by 3 bases. CDR3 length: 13 residues. Per the germline V gene, CDR1 is ENHRY and CDR2 is SYGVKD. The DNA for the CDR3 is TGTGCCATCAGGGGGACAGGGGACTACGAGCAGTACGTC. It specifies CAIRGTGDYEQYV.

The V and J genes are TRBV7-9 and TRBJ2-7; 15 positions match TRBD2. V lost 3 bases, J lost 3 bases, and 12 bases stayed unmatched. In germline, CDR1 is SEHNR, CDR2 FQNEAQ (reference sequence). This CDR3 contains 19 residues. In DNA form, the CDR3 reads TGTGCCAGCAGCTTCGTCGGGACTAGCGGGAGGACGGTCAGCTACGAGCAGTACTTC. Its protein product is CASSFVGTSGRTVSYEQYF.

In this sample, this clonotype turned up many times. In DNA form, the CDR3 reads TGCGCCAGCAGCCAACCGGGGGCCGGCGGGGAGCTGTTTTTT. Protein: CASSQPGAGGELFF. The rearrangement links TRBV4-3 to TRBJ2-2; perhaps D is TRBD1 or TRBD2 (6 bases each). The CDR3 is made up of 14 amino acids. The V gene's germline CDR1 is LGHNA and CDR2 YSLEER. V was clipped by 2 bases and J by 7 bases, with 11 bases between them.

This clonotype was picked up many times. The rearrangement uses TRBV20-1 and TRBJ1-6; perhaps TRBD1 as D (5 bases). Germline-derived CDR1 and CDR2 are DFQATT and SNEGSKA (reference sequence). CDR3 length equals 15 residues. V was pared by 0 bases and J by 7 bases, with 13 bases between. CDR3 DNA: TGCAGTGCTAGAGATCCGGGGGACCTAAATTCACCCCTCCACTTT. Its translation: CSARDPGDLNSPLHF.

This clonotype has a count of ten or more. The chain carries TRBV5-5 and TRBJ2-7, with 13 bases matching TRBD2. The V segment lost 4 bases and the J segment 1 base; nucleotides outside the gene matches: 5. The germline gives CDR1 SGHKS, CDR2 YYEKEE (reference sequence). The CDR3 has 16 residues. The CDR3 loop is CASSLRTSGRSYEQYF. The CDR3 bases are TGTGCCAGCAGCCTCCGGACTAGCGGGAGATCCTACGAGCAGTACTTC. Full variable domain (remainder filled in from reference TRBV5-5 and TRBJ2-7): DAGVTQSPTHLIKTRGQQVTLRCSPISGHKSVSWYQQVLGQGPQFIFQYYEKEERGRGNFPDRFSARQFPNYSSELNVNALLLGDSALYLCASSLRTSGRSYEQYFGPGTRLTVT.

This clonotype was observed many times. The rearrangement links TRBV5-1 to TRBJ2-2; D gene ambiguous. Between the trimmed V and J ends, which lost 4 bases and 3 bases, there was a span of 4 bases. Germline V gene data show CDR1 as SGHRS and CDR2 as YFSETQ. This CDR3 is built from 12 residues. The CDR3 nucleotides are TGCGCCAGCAGCATATACACCGGGGAGCTGTTTTTT. Protein sequence: CASSIYTGELFF.

The chain uses TRBV29-1 and TRBJ1-4, with 10 bases that match TRBD1. The length of the CDR3 is 13 residues. The V gene's germline CDR1 is SQVTM and CDR2 ANQGSEA. V dropped 6 bases and J dropped 5; count of bases not matched to a gene: 3. CDR3 in DNA: TGCAGCGTCGGACAGGGGGGAAATGAAAAACTGTTTTTT. This gives the protein CSVGQGGNEKLFF. Drawing the rest from reference TRBV29-1 and TRBJ1-4, the complete variable domain is SAVISQKPSRDICQRGTSLTIQCQVDSQVTMMFWYRQQPGQSLTLIATANQGSEATYESGFVIDKFPISRPNLTFSTLTVSNMSPEDSSIYLCSVGQGGNEKLFFGSGTQLSVL.

This clonotype occurred many times. J is TRBJ2-7 and V is TRBV27; maybe TRBD2 (5 bases). V was shortened by 5 bases and J by 1 base, with 18 bases between the two germline ends. The germline CDR1 and CDR2 sequences are MNHEY and SMNVEV (reference sequence). The length of the CDR3 is 16 residues. CDR3 protein: CASSLTGWGESYEQYF. DNA of the CDR3: TGTGCCAGCAGTCTCACGGGGTGGGGTGAGTCCTACGAGCAGTACTTC.

This clonotype was detected many times. The rearrangement joins TRBV5-1 to TRBJ2-2; no definite D call. The ends were cut back, 0 bases at V and 5 bases at J, with 8 bases in the middle. The CDR3 totals 14 residues. CDR1 is SGHRS, CDR2 YFSETQ, per germline. CDR3 coding DNA: TGCGCCAGCAGCTTGGGACATGGAACCGGGGAGCTGTTTTTT. It translates to CASSLGHGTGELFF. The full variable domain, in which reference TRBV5-1 and TRBJ2-2 provide the parts outside the CDR3, is KAGVTQTPRYLIKTRGQQVTLSCSPISGHRSVSWYQQTPGQGLQFLFEYFSETQRNKGNFPGRFSGRQFSNSRSEMNVSTLELGDSALYLCASSLGHGTGELFFGEGSRLTVL.

This clonotype was seen repeatedly, ten times or more. The rearrangement links TRBV7-8 to TRBJ1-1; a weak D match, TRBD1 (5 bases). CDR3 length: 14 residues. Germline V gene sequence: CDR1 SGHVS, CDR2 FQNEAQ. Trimming shortened V by 0 bases and J by 11 bases, and 16 bases separated the two germline ends. CDR3 sequence (DNA): TGTGCCAGCAGCTTAGCGGTAGGCAGGGTCAGCGCTTTCTTT. The encoded protein is CASSLAVGRVSAFF.